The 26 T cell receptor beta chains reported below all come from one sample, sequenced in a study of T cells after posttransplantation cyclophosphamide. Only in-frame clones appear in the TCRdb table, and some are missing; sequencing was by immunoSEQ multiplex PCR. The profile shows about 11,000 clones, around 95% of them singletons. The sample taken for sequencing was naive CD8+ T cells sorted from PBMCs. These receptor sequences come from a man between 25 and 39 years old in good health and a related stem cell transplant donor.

DNA for the CDR3: TGCGCCAGCAGCCAGAGAGCGGGGGGCACAGATACGCAGTATTTT. Protein: CASSQRAGGTDTQYF. J is TRBJ2-3 and V is TRBV4-1; TRBD2 aligns across 8 bases. This CDR3 region has 15 residues. CDR1 MGHRA and CDR2 YSYEKL come from the germline V gene. The junction had 3 bases not matched to a gene; V was cut back by 3 bases and J by 1 base.

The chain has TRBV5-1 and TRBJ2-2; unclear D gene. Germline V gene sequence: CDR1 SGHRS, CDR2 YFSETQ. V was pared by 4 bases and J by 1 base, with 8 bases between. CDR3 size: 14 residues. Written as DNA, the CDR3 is TGCGCCAGCAGCCCACGACAGAACACCGGGGAGCTGTTTTTT. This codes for CASSPRQNTGELFF. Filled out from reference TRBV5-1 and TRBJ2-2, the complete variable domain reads KAGVTQTPRYLIKTRGQQVTLSCSPISGHRSVSWYQQTPGQGLQFLFEYFSETQRNKGNFPGRFSGRQFSNSRSEMNVSTLELGDSALYLCASSPRQNTGELFFGEGSRLTVL.

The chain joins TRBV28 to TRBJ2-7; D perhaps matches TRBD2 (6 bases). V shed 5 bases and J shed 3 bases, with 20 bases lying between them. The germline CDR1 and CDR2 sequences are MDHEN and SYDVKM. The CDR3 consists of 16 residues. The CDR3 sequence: CASSPLPGLEDYEQYF. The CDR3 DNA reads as TGTGCCAGCAGTCCGCTTCCGGGACTGGAAGACTACGAGCAGTACTTC.

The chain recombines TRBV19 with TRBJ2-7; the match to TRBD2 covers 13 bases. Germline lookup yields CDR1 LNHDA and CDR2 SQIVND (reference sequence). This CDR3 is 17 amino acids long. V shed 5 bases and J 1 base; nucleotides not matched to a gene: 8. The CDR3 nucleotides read TGTGCCAGTAGTCCCTGGACTAGCGGGGGCTTTTCCTACGAGCAGTACTTC. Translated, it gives CASSPWTSGGFSYEQYF.

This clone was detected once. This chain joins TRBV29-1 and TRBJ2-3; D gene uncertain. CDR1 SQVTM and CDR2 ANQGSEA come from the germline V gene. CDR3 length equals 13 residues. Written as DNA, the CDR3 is TGCAGTGCACATTTCCCGAACACAGATACGCAGTATTTT. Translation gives CSAHFPNTDTQYF.

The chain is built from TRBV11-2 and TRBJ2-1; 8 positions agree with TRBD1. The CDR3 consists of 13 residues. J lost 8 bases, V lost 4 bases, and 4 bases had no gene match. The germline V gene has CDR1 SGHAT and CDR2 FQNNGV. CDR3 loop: CASSSLQGDEQFF. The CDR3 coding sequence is TGTGCCAGCAGCTCGCTACAGGGGGATGAGCAGTTCTTC.

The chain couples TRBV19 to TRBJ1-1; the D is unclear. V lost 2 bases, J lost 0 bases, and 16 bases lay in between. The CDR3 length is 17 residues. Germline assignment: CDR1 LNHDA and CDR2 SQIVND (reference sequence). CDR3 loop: CASSIKVARNMNTEAFF. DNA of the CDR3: TGTGCCAGTAGTATAAAGGTTGCTAGAAACATGAACACTGAAGCTTTCTTT.

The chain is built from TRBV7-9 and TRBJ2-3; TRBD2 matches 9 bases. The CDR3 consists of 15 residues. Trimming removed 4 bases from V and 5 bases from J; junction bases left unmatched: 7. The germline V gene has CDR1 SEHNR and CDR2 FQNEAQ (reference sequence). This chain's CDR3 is CASSWPQRGEDTQYF. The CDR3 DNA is TGTGCCAGCAGCTGGCCCCAGCGGGGGGAAGATACGCAGTATTTT.

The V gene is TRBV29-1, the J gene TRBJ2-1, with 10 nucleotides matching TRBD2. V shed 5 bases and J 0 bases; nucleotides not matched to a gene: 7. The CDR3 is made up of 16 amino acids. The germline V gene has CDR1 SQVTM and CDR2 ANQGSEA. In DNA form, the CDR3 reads TGCAGCGTTAAACCTAGCGGGGGCACCTCCTACAATGAGCAGTTCTTC. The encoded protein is CSVKPSGGTSYNEQFF.

CDR3 region: CASSSARQGQPQHF. CDR3 in DNA: TGTGCCAGCAGCTCCGCGCGACAGGGTCAGCCCCAGCATTTT. V usage is TRBV7-8 and J usage is TRBJ1-5, with TRBD1 matching 7 bases. The V and J ends lost 4 bases and 6 bases, in that order; junction bases with no gene match: 6. The CDR3 sequence is 14 residues long. The germline gives CDR1 SGHVS, CDR2 FQNEAQ.

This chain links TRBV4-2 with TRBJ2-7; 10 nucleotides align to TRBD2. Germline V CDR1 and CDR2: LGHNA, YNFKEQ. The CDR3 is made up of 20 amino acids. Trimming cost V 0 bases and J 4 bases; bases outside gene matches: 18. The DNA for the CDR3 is TGTGCCAGCAGCCAAGATACTCCGGGCCCCCTAGCGGGGGACGGGTACGAGCAGTACTTC. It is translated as CASSQDTPGPLAGDGYEQYF.

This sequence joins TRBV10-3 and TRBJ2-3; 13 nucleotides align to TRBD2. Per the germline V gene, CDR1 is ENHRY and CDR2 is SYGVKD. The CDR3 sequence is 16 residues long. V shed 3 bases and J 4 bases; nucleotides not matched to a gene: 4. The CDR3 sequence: CAISELAGGRADTQYF. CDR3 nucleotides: TGTGCCATCAGTGAACTAGCGGGGGGGCGGGCAGATACGCAGTATTTT.

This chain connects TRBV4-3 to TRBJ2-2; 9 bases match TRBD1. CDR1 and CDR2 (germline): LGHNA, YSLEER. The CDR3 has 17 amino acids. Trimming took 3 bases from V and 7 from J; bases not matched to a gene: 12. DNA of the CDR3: TGCGCCAGCAGCCACCTCCACCGGGACAGGGATCACGGGGAGCTGTTTTTT. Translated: CASSHLHRDRDHGELFF.

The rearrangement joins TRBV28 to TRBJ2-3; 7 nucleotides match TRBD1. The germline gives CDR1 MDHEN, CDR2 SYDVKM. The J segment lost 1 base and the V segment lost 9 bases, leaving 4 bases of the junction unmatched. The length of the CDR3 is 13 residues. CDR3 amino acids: CASDRDGTDTQYF. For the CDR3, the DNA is TGTGCCAGTGACAGGGATGGCACAGATACGCAGTATTTT. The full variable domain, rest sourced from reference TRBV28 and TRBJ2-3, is DVKVTQSSRYLVKRTGEKVFLECVQDMDHENMFWYRQDPGLGLRLIYFSYDVKMKEKGDIPEGYSVSREKKERFSLILESASTNQTSMYLCASDRDGTDTQYFGPGTRLTVL.

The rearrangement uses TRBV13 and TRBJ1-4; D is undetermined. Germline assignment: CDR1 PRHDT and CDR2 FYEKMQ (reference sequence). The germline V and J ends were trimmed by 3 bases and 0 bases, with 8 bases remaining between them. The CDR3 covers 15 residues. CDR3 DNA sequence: TGTGCCAGCAGCTTTAGAGTTGCAACTAATGAAAAACTGTTTTTT. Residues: CASSFRVATNEKLFF.

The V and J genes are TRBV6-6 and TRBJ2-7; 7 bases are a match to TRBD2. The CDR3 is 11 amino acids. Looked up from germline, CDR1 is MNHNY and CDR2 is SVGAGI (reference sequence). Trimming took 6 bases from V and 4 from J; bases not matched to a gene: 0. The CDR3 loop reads CASRGGYEQYF. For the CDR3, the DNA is TGTGCCAGCAGGGGGGGGTACGAGCAGTACTTC.

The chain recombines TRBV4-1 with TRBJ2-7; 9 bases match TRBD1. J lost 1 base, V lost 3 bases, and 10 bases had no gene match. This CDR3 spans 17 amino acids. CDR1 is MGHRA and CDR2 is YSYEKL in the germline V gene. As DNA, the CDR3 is TGCGCCAGCAGCCAGGACCAGGAGACAGGGGGTTCCTACGAGCAGTACTTC. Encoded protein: CASSQDQETGGSYEQYF.

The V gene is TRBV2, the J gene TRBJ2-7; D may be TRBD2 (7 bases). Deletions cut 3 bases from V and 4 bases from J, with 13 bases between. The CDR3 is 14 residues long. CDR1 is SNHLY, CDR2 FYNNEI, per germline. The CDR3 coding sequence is TGTGCCAGCAGTGAGGACAGCGGGGCTTACGAGCAGTACTTC. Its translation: CASSEDSGAYEQYF. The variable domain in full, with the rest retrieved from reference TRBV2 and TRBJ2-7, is EPEVTQTPSHQVTQMGQEVILRCVPISNHLYFYWYRQILGQKVEFLVSFYNNEISEKSEIFDDQFSVERPDGSNFTLKIRSTKLEDSAMYFCASSEDSGAYEQYFGPGTRLTVT.

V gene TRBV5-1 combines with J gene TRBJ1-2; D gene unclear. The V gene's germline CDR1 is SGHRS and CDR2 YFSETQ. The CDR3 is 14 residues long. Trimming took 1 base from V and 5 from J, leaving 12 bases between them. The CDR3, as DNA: TGCGCCAGCAGCTTGACGGGTTCTAGGTATGGCTACACCTTC. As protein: CASSLTGSRYGYTF.

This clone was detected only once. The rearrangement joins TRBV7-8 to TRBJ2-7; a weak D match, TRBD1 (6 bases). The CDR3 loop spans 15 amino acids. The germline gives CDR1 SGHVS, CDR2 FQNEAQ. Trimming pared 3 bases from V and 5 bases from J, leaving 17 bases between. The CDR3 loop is CASSFSQGPVDEQYF. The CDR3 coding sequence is TGTGCCAGCAGCTTTTCCCAGGGGCCGGTCGACGAGCAGTACTTC. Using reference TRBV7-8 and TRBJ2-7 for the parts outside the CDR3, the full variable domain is GAGVSQSPRYKVAKRGQDVALRCDPISGHVSLFWYQQALGQGPEFLTYFQNEAQLDKSGLPSDRFFAERPEGSVSTLKIQRTQQEDSAVYLCASSFSQGPVDEQYFGPGTRLTVT.

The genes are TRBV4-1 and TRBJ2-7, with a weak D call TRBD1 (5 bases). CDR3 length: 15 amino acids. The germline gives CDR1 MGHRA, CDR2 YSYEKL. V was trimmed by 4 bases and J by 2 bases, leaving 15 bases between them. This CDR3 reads CASSLSLTGAYEQYF. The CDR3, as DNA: TGCGCCAGCAGCCTCTCCTTAACAGGAGCCTACGAGCAGTACTTC.

The CDR3, as DNA: TGTGCCAGCAGCTCAATTTCCGGGACAGGAACCTACAATGAGCAGTTCTTC. Protein: CASSSISGTGTYNEQFF. The chain joins TRBV13 to TRBJ2-1, with TRBD1 identical over 8 bases. Looked up from germline, CDR1 is PRHDT and CDR2 is FYEKMQ (reference sequence). The CDR3 sequence is 17 residues long. The ends lost 4 bases at V and 2 bases at J; junction bases unmatched: 10.

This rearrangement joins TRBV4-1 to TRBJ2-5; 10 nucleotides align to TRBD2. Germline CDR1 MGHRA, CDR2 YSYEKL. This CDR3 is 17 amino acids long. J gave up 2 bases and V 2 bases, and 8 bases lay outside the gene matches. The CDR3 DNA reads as TGCGCCAGCAGCCAAAGAAACTTAGCGGGGGGTCAAGAGACCCAGTACTTC. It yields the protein CASSQRNLAGGQETQYF.

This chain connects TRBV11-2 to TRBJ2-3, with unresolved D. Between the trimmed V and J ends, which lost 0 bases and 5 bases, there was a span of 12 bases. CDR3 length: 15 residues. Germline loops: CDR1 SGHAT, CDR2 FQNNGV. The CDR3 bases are TGTGCCAGCAGCTTAGATGCTAACGGTGGAGATACGCAGTATTTT. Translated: CASSLDANGGDTQYF.

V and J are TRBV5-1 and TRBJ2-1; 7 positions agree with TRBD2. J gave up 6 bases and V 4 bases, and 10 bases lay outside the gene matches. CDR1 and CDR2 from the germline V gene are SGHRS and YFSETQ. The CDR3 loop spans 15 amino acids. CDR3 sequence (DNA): TGCGCCAGCAGCGGCCCCTACCGGGGGGTCAATGAGCAGTTCTTC. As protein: CASSGPYRGVNEQFF.

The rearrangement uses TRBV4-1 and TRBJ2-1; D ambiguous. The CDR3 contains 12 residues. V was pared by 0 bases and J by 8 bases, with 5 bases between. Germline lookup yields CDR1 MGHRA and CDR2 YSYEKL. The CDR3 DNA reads TGCGCCAGCAGCCAAGATCATCATGAGCAGTTCTTC. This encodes CASSQDHHEQFF.